What follows are 29 T cell receptor beta chains derived from one specimen sequenced in a study of T cells in Graves' hyperthyroidism and ophthalmopathy (dated by TCRdb to between 2018 and 2021). The method behind the library was multiplex PCR. Reads for this sample came from an Illumina HiSeq 2000. TCR beta CDR3 regions were amplified from RNA transcripts. The TCR CDR3 was subjected to a first round of RT-PCR using the HTBI primer set and the Qiagen OneStep RT-PCR kit. TCRdb cleaned the public reads at Q25 with fastp, built clones with MiXCR and kept in-frame beta chains. Each CDR3 protein gets just one entry, which takes the most common genes and DNA from the rows behind it. The sample table shows roughly 380,000 distinct CDR3 sequences, and roughly 15% are seen once. Around 5.3% of the sample lies in the top ten. The sample was blood. The receptors were gathered from a woman between 18 and 30 years old with Graves' hyperthyroidism.

This CDR3 reads CSATGTSASSTDTQYF. Here the CDR3 DNA reads TGCAGTGCTACCGGGACTAGCGCCTCTAGCACAGATACGCAGTATTTT. The chain couples TRBV20-1 to TRBJ2-3; 10 bases fit TRBD2. Germline V gene sequence: CDR1 DFQATT, CDR2 SNEGSKA (reference sequence). The CDR3 runs to 16 residues. The V and J ends lost 4 bases and 0 bases, in that order; junction bases with no gene match: 7.

This clonotype was recorded many times. The J gene is TRBJ2-1, the V gene TRBV29-1; 7 bases agree with TRBD2. The CDR3 consists of 14 residues. Germline CDR1 and CDR2: SQVTM and ANQGSEA. Trimming took 7 bases from V and 2 from J; bases not matched to a gene: 8. The CDR3 sequence: CSAELASPYNEQFF. CDR3 DNA sequence: TGCAGCGCAGAACTAGCGTCCCCCTACAATGAGCAGTTCTTC.

In this sample, this clonotype turned up a few times. The chain employs TRBV12-3 or TRBV12-4 and TRBJ1-6; weak D call: TRBD1 (6 bases). Trimming removed 3 bases at V and 6 bases at J, with 9 bases between. The CDR3 length is 14 residues. CDR3 in DNA: TGTGCCAGCAGTTTTGGGACATCTAATTCACCCCTCCACTTT. The encoded protein is CASSFGTSNSPLHF.

This clonotype was found many times. The CDR3 DNA sequence: TGCAGTGCTAGCTTAACTAGCGGGAGGTTTGGTGAGCAGTTCTTC. Translating gives CSASLTSGRFGEQFF. The V and J genes are TRBV20-1 and TRBJ2-1, with 12 positions matching TRBD2. Germline loops: CDR1 DFQATT, CDR2 SNEGSKA (reference sequence). V lost 3 bases to trimming and J lost 9 bases; unmatched junction nucleotides: 9. The CDR3 spans 15 residues.

This clonotype was recorded a few times. V gene TRBV29-1 combines with J gene TRBJ1-2, with TRBD1 matching over 7 bases. Losses at the gene ends were 3 bases for V and 5 bases for J; bases not matched to a gene: 6. In germline, CDR1 is SQVTM, CDR2 ANQGSEA. This CDR3 is built from 13 residues. CDR3 amino acids: CSVEGQKAYGYTF. Written as DNA, the CDR3 is TGCAGCGTTGAGGGACAGAAAGCTTATGGCTACACCTTC.

This chain links TRBV19 with TRBJ1-2; a possible D gene is TRBD1 (5 bases). This CDR3 is built from 15 residues. Between the trimmed V and J ends, which lost 6 bases and 4 bases, there was a span of 18 bases. CDR1 and CDR2 (germline): LNHDA, SQIVND (reference sequence). CDR3 sequence reads: CASSRGVSASYGYTF. As DNA, the CDR3 is TGTGCCAGTAGCCGAGGGGTTTCGGCTTCCTATGGCTACACCTTC.

V and J are TRBV29-1 and TRBJ1-2; no clear D gene. Germline V CDR1 and CDR2: SQVTM, ANQGSEA. This CDR3 region has 14 residues. The ends were cut back, 2 bases at V and 0 bases at J, with 10 bases in the middle. Here the CDR3 reads CSVEFRTANYGYTF. As DNA, the CDR3 is TGCAGCGTTGAATTCCGGACGGCTAACTATGGCTACACCTTC.

In the case of this clonotype: One end of the junction does not line up with germline, which may come from a read error. This chain links TRBV10-3 with TRBJ2-3; 8 bases map to TRBD2. CDR1 and CDR2 (germline): ENHRY, SYGVKD. This CDR3 has 16 residues. The CDR3 is CAISDPGGGSTDTRYF. CDR3 in DNA: TGTGCCATCAGTGACCCGGGGGGGGGAAGCACAGATACGCGGTATTTT.

The V and J genes are TRBV20-1 and TRBJ1-3, with D perhaps matching TRBD1 (5 bases). The ends were cut back, 3 bases at V and 0 bases at J, with 30 bases in the middle. Germline V gene lookup returns CDR1 DFQATT and CDR2 SNEGSKA (reference sequence). This CDR3 contains 21 residues. The CDR3 is CSASAFVGTLCHITSGNTIYF. The CDR3 nucleotides read TGCAGTGCTAGTGCCTTTGTCGGGACTCTGTGTCACATTACCTCTGGAAACACCATATATTTT.

As regards this clonotype: A much larger clone differs from this one at a single base, so this may be a read error. The V gene is TRBV2, the J gene TRBJ2-4; 8 nucleotides align to TRBD2. This CDR3 contains 14 residues. Germline CDR1 is SNHLY and CDR2 is FYNNEI. CDR3 in DNA: TGTGCCAGCAGTGGCGGGGGGCGCGCTAACACTCAGTACTTC. This sequence encodes CASSGGGRANTQYF.

The V gene is TRBV7-6, the J gene TRBJ2-5, with 8 bases identical to TRBD2. V lost 4 bases and J lost 0; bases outside the gene matches: 13. The CDR3 covers 18 residues. CDR1 and CDR2 from the germline V gene are SGHVS and FNYEAQ. CDR3 DNA: TGTGCCAGCAGCTCGGTGGGGACCTCGGGAGGGTACCAAGAGACCCAGTACTTC. Translating it yields CASSSVGTSGGYQETQYF.

This clonotype appeared many times. This chain uses TRBV7-9 with TRBJ2-3; 7 nucleotides align to TRBD2. This CDR3 has 15 amino acids. The germline CDR1 and CDR2 sequences are SEHNR and FQNEAQ (reference sequence). The ends lost 5 bases at V and 5 bases at J; junction bases unmatched: 10. CDR3 sequence reads: CASSVQGLERDTQYF. CDR3 sequence (DNA): TGTGCCAGCAGCGTACAAGGACTAGAACGAGATACGCAGTATTTT.

This clonotype has a count of ten or more. V is TRBV10-1 and J is TRBJ2-3; D is uncertain. This CDR3 is built from 13 residues. Germline CDR1 WNHNN, CDR2 SYGVQD (reference sequence). The V end lost 2 bases, the J end lost 4 bases, and 7 bases lay between the germline ends. CDR3 in amino acids: CASSEKYSDTQYF. The CDR3 nucleotides read TGCGCCAGCAGTGAGAAGTACTCAGATACGCAGTATTTT.

This clonotype has only a few counts. The V call is TRBV9, the J call TRBJ2-1; TRBD2 agrees at 8 bases. CDR1 SGDLS and CDR2 YYNGEE come from the germline V gene. Trimming took 3 bases from V and 8 from J; bases not matched to a gene: 7. This CDR3 has 14 residues. In DNA form, the CDR3 reads TGTGCCAGCAGCGATAGCGGGAATTTCGATGAGCAGTTCTTC. Amino acid sequence: CASSDSGNFDEQFF.

This chain's CDR3 is CASSLRQDGTGELFF. The CDR3 bases are TGTGCCAGCAGTTTAAGGCAGGATGGGACCGGGGAGCTGTTTTTT. The chain has TRBV28 and TRBJ2-2, with D hard to call. There are 15 residues in the CDR3. The ends were cut back, 2 bases at V and 5 bases at J, with 12 bases in the middle. Germline lookup yields CDR1 MDHEN and CDR2 SYDVKM. Combining the CDR3 with reference TRBV28 and TRBJ2-2 gives the whole variable domain DVKVTQSSRYLVKRTGEKVFLECVQDMDHENMFWYRQDPGLGLRLIYFSYDVKMKEKGDIPEGYSVSREKKERFSLILESASTNQTSMYLCASSLRQDGTGELFFGEGSRLTVL.

The gene calls are TRBV5-1 and TRBJ1-2, with 8 positions matching TRBD1. CDR3 length: 15 amino acids. Germline V gene lookup returns CDR1 SGHRS and CDR2 YFSETQ. V was pared by 0 bases and J by 8 bases, with 9 bases of the junction left unmatched. The chain's CDR3 is CASSLGTDRGDGYTF. In DNA, the CDR3 is TGCGCCAGCAGCTTGGGCACCGACAGGGGTGACGGCTACACCTTC.

The genes are TRBV5-1 and TRBJ1-1; possibly TRBD1 for D (6 bases). Germline CDR1 SGHRS, CDR2 YFSETQ. CDR3 length: 15 residues. Trimming took off 4 bases at V and 1 base at J, with 14 bases between the two ends. DNA for the CDR3: TGCGCCAGCAGCGGGGGGGGCGGTTCGAACACTGAAGCTTTCTTT. This codes for CASSGGGGSNTEAFF.

This clonotype was counted only a few times. J is TRBJ1-2 and V is TRBV19, with TRBD1 as a possible D gene (5 bases). The ends were cut back, 7 bases at V and 0 bases at J, with 18 bases in the middle. Germline-derived CDR1 and CDR2 are LNHDA and SQIVND (reference sequence). The CDR3 runs to 16 residues. DNA of the CDR3: TGTGCCAGTACTCGAGGGCAGGGCGCTACTAACTATGGCTACACCTTC. This codes for CASTRGQGATNYGYTF.

This clonotype was detected ten times or more. This chain joins TRBV28 and TRBJ2-3; D uncertain. The CDR3 consists of 16 residues. Between the trimmed V and J ends, which lost 7 bases and 1 base, there was a span of 18 bases. The V gene's germline CDR1 is MDHEN and CDR2 SYDVKM. As DNA, the CDR3 is TGTGCCAGCACCGCCCCCCGCACGGCGGGCACAGATACGCAGTATTTT. As protein: CASTAPRTAGTDTQYF. The variable domain in full, completed from reference TRBV28 and TRBJ2-3, reads DVKVTQSSRYLVKRTGEKVFLECVQDMDHENMFWYRQDPGLGLRLIYFSYDVKMKEKGDIPEGYSVSREKKERFSLILESASTNQTSMYLCASTAPRTAGTDTQYFGPGTRLTVL.

This clonotype occurred a few times. At one end, the junction sequence differs from germline, possibly due to a read error. The rearrangement links TRBV5-5 to TRBJ1-2, with 9 bases aligning to TRBD1. The CDR3 is 12 residues long. Per the germline V gene, CDR1 is SGHKS and CDR2 is YYEKEE (reference sequence). CDR3: CACSADRGSYTF. In nucleotides, the CDR3 is TGTGCCTGCAGCGCGGACAGGGGTTCTTACACCTTC.

In its sample, this clonotype was seen many times. The V call is TRBV28, the J call TRBJ2-6; TRBD1 matches 9 bases. CDR1 and CDR2 from the germline V gene are MDHEN and SYDVKM. The CDR3 is made up of 18 amino acids. The junction had 5 bases not matched to a gene; V was cut back by 2 bases and J by 0 bases. CDR3 amino acids: CASSLGTGRTSGANVLTF. The DNA of the CDR3 is TGTGCCAGCAGTTTAGGGACAGGGCGGACCTCTGGGGCCAACGTCCTGACTTTC.

This clonotype was counted at least ten times. V usage is TRBV30 and J usage is TRBJ1-1; D call uncertain. V shed 1 base and J shed 3 bases, with 6 bases lying between them. This CDR3 has 12 amino acids. Germline-derived CDR1 and CDR2 are GTSNPN and SVGIG (reference sequence). In DNA form, the CDR3 reads TGTGCCTGGAGTGGTTCGGACACTGAAGCTTTCTTT. As protein: CAWSGSDTEAFF.

This clonotype was observed a few times. The genes are TRBV6-1 and TRBJ2-1, with D perhaps TRBD1 (5 bases). The CDR3 extends over 14 amino acids. The ends were cut back, 8 bases at V and 0 bases at J, with 11 bases in the middle. Germline loops: CDR1 MNHNS, CDR2 SASEGT. CDR3 bases: TGTGCCAGCGGTCGACAGCTCTCCTACAATGAGCAGTTCTTC. Translation gives CASGRQLSYNEQFF.

The CDR3 spells CASSPRGRAQYNQPQHF. The CDR3 DNA sequence: TGTGCCAGCAGTCCTCGGGGCAGGGCCCAATACAATCAGCCCCAGCATTTT. The genes are TRBV27 and TRBJ1-5; a possible D gene is TRBD1 (5 bases). Per germline, CDR1 MNHEY and CDR2 SMNVEV (reference sequence). Trimming took 5 bases from V and 3 from J, leaving 20 bases between them. The length of the CDR3 is 17 residues.

The table lists this clonotype with many counts. The V gene is TRBV11-2, the J gene TRBJ2-7; 8 bases are shared with TRBD1. The CDR3 contains 16 residues. Germline V lookup: CDR1 SGHAT, CDR2 FQNNGV. J lost 2 bases, V lost 1 base, and 7 bases had no gene match. Here the CDR3 reads CASSLGRVQGAYEQYF. CDR3 DNA: TGTGCCAGCAGCTTAGGGCGAGTACAGGGGGCCTACGAGCAGTACTTC.

This clonotype was seen at least ten times. The gene calls are TRBV6-1 and TRBJ1-1; unclear D gene. Trimming cost V 3 bases and J 2 bases, with 7 bases left between them. CDR3 length: 13 amino acids. Germline CDR1 is MNHNS and CDR2 is SASEGT. CDR3: CASSDYGNTEAFF. The CDR3, as DNA: TGTGCCAGCAGTGATTACGGAAACACTGAAGCTTTCTTT.

This clonotype was counted at least ten times. At one boundary the junction diverges from the germline segment, which might be a read error. J is TRBJ1-6 and V is TRBV2, with D hard to call. This CDR3 region has 15 residues. The V gene's germline CDR1 is SNHLY and CDR2 FYNNEI. CDR3 bases: TGTGCCAGCAGACCCACCTACTCCGATAATTCACCCCTCCACTTT. Its protein product is CASRPTYSDNSPLHF.

This clonotype was detected many times. The gene calls are TRBV28 and TRBJ1-3; D is ambiguous. Germline V lookup: CDR1 MDHEN, CDR2 SYDVKM. V lost 2 bases and J 0 bases, leaving 11 bases between the germline ends. CDR3 length: 16 residues. Written as DNA, the CDR3 is TGTGCCAGCAGTTTACTTATAGGACCCTCTGGAAACACCATATATTTT. It specifies CASSLLIGPSGNTIYF.

This clonotype was observed a few times. The J gene is TRBJ2-2, the V gene TRBV7-9; D unclear. Trimming stripped 0 bases from V and 5 bases from J, with 7 bases between. In germline, CDR1 is SEHNR, CDR2 FQNEAQ (reference sequence). The CDR3 length is 14 residues. This CDR3 is CASSLARKTGELFF. DNA of the CDR3: TGTGCCAGCAGCTTAGCCAGGAAAACCGGGGAGCTGTTTTTT.